This T cell receptor beta chain was documented in a study of graft-versus-host responses after intestinal transplantation. Study-level background: Every recipient had anti-thymocyte globulin induction and approximately 3 years of tacrolimus plus steroids. Study findings and constraints: An association linked early post-transplant HvG declines with peak circulating GvH clone levels.

Sequenced by immunoSEQ multiplex PCR; TCRdb stores in-frame clones only, minus some. Here the sample spans about 40,000 clones, roughly nine tenths being singletons. This CDR3 spans 14 amino acids. The germline V gene has CDR1 SGDLS and CDR2 YYNGEE. The V segment lost 3 bases and the J segment 6 bases; nucleotides outside the gene matches: 8. With regard to this clone: The antigen is unknown.

The source was PBMCs, collected roughly 300 days after intestinal transplant. V and J are TRBV9 and TRBJ2-5; 7 bases agree with TRBD1. The sequence was collected from a human patient who received an intestinal transplant, so some T cells may come from the graft donor. The CDR3 protein is CASSAQGNGKTQYF. The CDR3 bases are TGTGCCAGCAGCGCACAGGGGAATGGGAAGACCCAGTACTTC.